This T cell receptor beta chain derives from a study of T cell changes during pregnancy in multiple sclerosis. Sequencing was performed with immunoSEQ multiplex PCR; in TCRdb, only in-frame clones are kept and a portion is missing. The sample has over 60,000 clones, 80% to 90% seen once. The CDR3 is 14 amino acids. The sequence came from a female donor with multiple sclerosis, enrolled in a pregnancy study. The sequencing here drew on peripheral blood, taken in the first trimester of pregnancy. The rearrangement links TRBV21-1 to TRBJ1-2; the tabulated D call, TRBD1, remains unverified against the DNA. TRBV21-1 is tagged as a pseudogene. CDR3 in DNA: TGTGCCAGCAGCGCGAAAGACAGGGTAGGTGGCTACACCTTC. This translates into CASSAKDRVGGYTF.